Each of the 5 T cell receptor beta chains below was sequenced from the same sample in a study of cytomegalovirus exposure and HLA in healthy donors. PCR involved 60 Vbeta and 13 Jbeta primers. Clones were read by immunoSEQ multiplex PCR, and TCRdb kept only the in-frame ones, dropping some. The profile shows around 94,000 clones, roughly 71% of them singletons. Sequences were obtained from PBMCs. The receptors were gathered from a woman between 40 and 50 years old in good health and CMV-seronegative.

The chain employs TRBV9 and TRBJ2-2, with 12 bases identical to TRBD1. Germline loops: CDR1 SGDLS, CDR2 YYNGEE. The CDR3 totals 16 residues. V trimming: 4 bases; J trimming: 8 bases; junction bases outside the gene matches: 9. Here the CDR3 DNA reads TGTGCCAGCAGCCCACGCCCGGGACAGGGGGCTGGGGAGCTGTTTTTT. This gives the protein CASSPRPGQGAGELFF. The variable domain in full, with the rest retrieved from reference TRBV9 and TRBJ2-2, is DSGVTQTPKHLITATGQRVTLRCSPRSGDLSVYWYQQSLDQGLQFLIQYYNGEERAKGNILERFSAQQFPDLHSELNLSSLELGDSALYFCASSPRPGQGAGELFFGEGSRLTVL.

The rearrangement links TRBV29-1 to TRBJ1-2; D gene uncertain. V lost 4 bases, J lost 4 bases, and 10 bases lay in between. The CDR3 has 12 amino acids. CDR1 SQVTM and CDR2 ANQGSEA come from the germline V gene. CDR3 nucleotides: TGCAGCGTTGGATCTACGGTCTATGGCTACACCTTC. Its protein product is CSVGSTVYGYTF.

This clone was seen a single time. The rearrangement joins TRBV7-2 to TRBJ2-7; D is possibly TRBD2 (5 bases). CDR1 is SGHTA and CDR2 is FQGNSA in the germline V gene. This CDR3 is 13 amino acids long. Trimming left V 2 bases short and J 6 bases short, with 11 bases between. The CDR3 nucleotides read TGTGCCAGCAGCTTACGGGGAACGGGCGAGCAGTACTTC. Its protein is CASSLRGTGEQYF. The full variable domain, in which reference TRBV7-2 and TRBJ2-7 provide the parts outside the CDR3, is GAGVSQSPSNKVTEKGKDVELRCDPISGHTALYWYRQSLGQGLEFLIYFQGNSAPDKSGLPSDRFSAERTGGSVSTLTIQRTQQEDSAVYLCASSLRGTGEQYFGPGTRLTVT.

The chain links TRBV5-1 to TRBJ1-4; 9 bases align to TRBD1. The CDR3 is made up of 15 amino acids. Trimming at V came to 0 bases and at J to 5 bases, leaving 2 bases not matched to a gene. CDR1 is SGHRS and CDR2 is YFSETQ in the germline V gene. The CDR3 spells CASSLGGTGNEKLFF. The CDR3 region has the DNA TGCGCCAGCAGCTTGGGAGGGACAGGGAATGAAAAACTGTTTTTT.

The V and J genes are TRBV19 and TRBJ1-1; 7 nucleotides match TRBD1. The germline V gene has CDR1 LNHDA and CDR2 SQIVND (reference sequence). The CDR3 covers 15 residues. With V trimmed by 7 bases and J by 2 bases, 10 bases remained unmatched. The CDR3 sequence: CASTLGGRGNTEAFF. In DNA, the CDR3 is TGTGCCAGTACCCTAGGGGGCAGAGGAAACACTGAAGCTTTCTTT.